Listed below are T cell receptor beta chains from one sample, sequenced in a study of T cell changes during pregnancy in multiple sclerosis. The protocol was immunoSEQ multiplex PCR, while the TCRdb copy is restricted to in-frame clones and leaves out a portion. The data contain around 57,000 clones, 91% of them singletons. The material was peripheral blood, obtained in the third trimester of pregnancy. Receptors were obtained from a female donor in good health, enrolled as a control in a pregnancy study. Both conserved end residues are part of each CDR3. Fields, in order: CDR3 length, J gene, V gene, clone size, D gene, CDR3 protein, CDR3 DNA. A D gene is named only where the DNA matches it firmly. The size of a clone is reported for some rows only, either as once, few or many, or as a class for expanded clones.

>16|TRBJ2-1|TRBV6-5|-|TRBD2
CASSYRTSGGYNEQFF
TGTGCCAGCAGTTACCGTACTAGCGGGGGATACAATGAGCAGTTCTTC
>15|TRBJ1-1|TRBV9|-|-
CASSPAGGGNTEAFF
TGTGCCAGCAGCCCCGCCGGGGGGGGGAACACTGAAGCTTTCTTT
>14|TRBJ2-7|TRBV30|once|-
CAWSHHRGADEQYF
TGTGCCTGGAGCCACCACCGGGGGGCAGACGAGCAGTACTTC
>16|TRBJ2-1|TRBV7-2|-|TRBD2
CASSSVLGRGDNEQFF
TGTGCCAGCAGCTCCGTATTGGGGCGGGGGGACAATGAGCAGTTCTTC
>15|TRBJ1-3|TRBV18|-|TRBD1
CASSPDWTGGNTIYF
TGTGCCAGCTCACCCGATTGGACAGGGGGAAACACCATATATTTT
>18|TRBJ1-5|TRBV4-1|-|TRBD1
CASSQGGGQALRSQPQHF
TGCGCCAGCAGCCAAGGTGGGGGACAGGCTTTACGAAGTCAGCCCCAGCATTTT
>14|TRBJ1-1|TRBV6-5|-|-
CASHYDWGGTEAFF
TGTGCCAGCCATTATGATTGGGGAGGCACTGAAGCTTTCTTT
>12|TRBJ1-5|TRBV7-9|-|-
CASSSLNQPQHF
TGTGCCAGCAGCTCCCTCAATCAGCCCCAGCATTTT
>13|TRBJ1-1|TRBV29-1|-|-
CSVARGGNTEAFF
TGCAGCGTTGCTAGGGGGGGCAACACTGAAGCTTTCTTT
>15|TRBJ1-3|TRBV5-1|-|-
CASSSDRDFGNTIYF
TGCGCCAGCAGCTCCGACCGGGACTTTGGAAACACCATATATTTT
>14|TRBJ1-5|TRBV6-1|-|TRBD1
CASTGGLSNQPQHF
TGTGCCAGTACAGGGGGCTTGAGCAATCAGCCCCAGCATTTT
>14|TRBJ2-7|TRBV11-2|once|-
CASSSWVAPGKQYF
TGTGCCAGCAGCTCGTGGGTGGCGCCGGGGAAGCAGTACTTC
>14|TRBJ2-2|TRBV29-1|-|TRBD1
CSVKGALNTGELFF
TGCAGCGTTAAGGGGGCCTTGAACACCGGGGAGCTGTTTTTT
>13|TRBJ1-5|TRBV5-4|-|-
CASSLGGDQPQHF
TGTGCCAGCAGCTTAGGGGGTGATCAGCCCCAGCATTTT
>14|TRBJ1-5|TRBV25-1|-|-
CASSEGHDNQPQHF
TGTGCCAGCAGTGAGGGCCACGACAATCAGCCCCAGCATTTT
>11|TRBJ1-5|TRBV12-5|-|-
CASGPNQPQHF
TGTGCTAGTGGTCCGAATCAGCCCCAGCATTTT
>19|TRBJ2-1|TRBV7-9|-|-
CASSLASGGGRDRGNEQFF
TGTGCCAGCAGCTTAGCGTCGGGCGGGGGCAGGGATCGGGGGAATGAGCAGTTCTTC
>16|TRBJ2-1|TRBV7-9|-|TRBD2
CASSLVGGLAYNEQFF
TGTGCCAGCAGCCTAGTGGGGGGACTAGCTTACAATGAGCAGTTCTTC
>14|TRBJ2-1|TRBV6-1|-|TRBD2
CAISGTTVYNEQFF
TGTGCCATCTCCGGGACTACTGTCTACAATGAGCAGTTCTTC
>19|TRBJ2-3|TRBV13|-|TRBD2
CASSSRLKGTSGDTDTQYF
TGTGCCAGCAGCTCTCGTTTAAAGGGGACTAGCGGTGACACAGATACGCAGTATTTT
>14|TRBJ2-1|TRBV27|-|TRBD1
CASSSDRGDNEQFF
TGTGCCAGCAGTTCCGACAGGGGGGACAATGAGCAGTTCTTC
>16|TRBJ2-1|TRBV5-1|-|TRBD2
CASSLAVAGGYNEQFF
TGCGCCAGCAGCTTGGCCGTCGCGGGGGGATACAATGAGCAGTTCTTC
>12|TRBJ2-1|TRBV7-6|-|-
CASSTRQNEQFF
TGTGCCAGCAGCACCCGACAGAATGAGCAGTTCTTC
>15|TRBJ1-1|TRBV27|-|-
CASSLSLGVDTEAFF
TGTGCCAGCAGTTTATCTCTAGGGGTGGATACTGAAGCTTTCTTT
>15|TRBJ1-2|TRBV6-1|-|-
CASSETRRSYYGYTF
TGTGCCAGCAGTGAAACAAGGAGGTCTTACTATGGCTACACCTTC
>16|TRBJ2-7|TRBV4-2|-|-
CASSQDLAAGSYEQYF
TGTGCCAGCAGCCAAGATTTAGCGGCGGGCTCCTACGAGCAGTACTTC
>17|TRBJ2-4|TRBV7-6|-|TRBD2
CASSLGLAGVAKNIQYF
TGTGCCAGCAGCTTAGGACTAGCGGGAGTAGCCAAAAACATTCAGTACTTC
>17|TRBJ2-7|TRBV9|once|-
CASSVESTGTYTYEQYF
TGTGCCAGCAGCGTAGAATCCACAGGGACCTATACCTACGAGCAGTACTTC
>14|TRBJ1-2|TRBV5-1|-|TRBD1
CASSSLTGNYGYTF
TGCGCCAGCAGCTCCCTGACAGGGAACTATGGCTACACCTTC
>14|TRBJ1-2|TRBV7-6|-|-
CASSLVPGNYGYTF
TGTGCCAGCAGCTTAGTTCCGGGAAACTATGGCTACACCTTC
>14|TRBJ1-1|TRBV7-9|-|-
CASSLLRGGTEAFF
TGTGCCAGCAGCTTATTACGGGGAGGGACTGAAGCTTTCTTT
>14|TRBJ1-2|TRBV5-1|-|-
CASSPDSAIYGYTF
TGCGCCAGCAGCCCGGACAGTGCAATATATGGCTACACCTTC